This T cell receptor (beta chain) is drawn from a study of T cell responses to AZD1222 COVID-19 vaccine. Study details: Second-dose groups at about 4 or about 12 weeks were pooled.

Assay used: immunoSEQ multiplex PCR; TCRdb lists only in-frame clones, some missing. The table includes under 200,000 clones, roughly nine tenths detected once. This CDR3 region has 15 residues. Germline V gene sequence: CDR1 SGHTA, CDR2 FQGTGA. The ends lost 5 bases at V and 0 bases at J; junction bases unmatched: 7. As concerns this clone: The antigen remains unidentified.

Findings of the study overall: At baseline, seropositivity was found in only six or seven AZD1222 recipients. Sampled repertoires all dated from after the peak T cell response.

This TCR was sampled from an adult in good health. The gene calls are TRBV7-3 and TRBJ2-7; 7 positions match TRBD2. Sequencing used peripheral blood, obtained on day 0 of AZD1222 vaccination. Written as DNA, the CDR3 is TGTGCCAGCAGCCTACAAGCGGGATCCTCCTACGAGCAGTACTTC. Translated, it gives CASSLQAGSSYEQYF.